This record looks at one TCR beta chain sequence and its context. Original processing notes: How many nucleated cells were present was estimated from reference gene primer amplification. Sequenced by immunoSEQ multiplex PCR; TCRdb stores in-frame clones only, minus some. V, J and clone size are taken as reported in that table, and D and trimming were inferred from the DNA itself. The sample consists of about 100,000 clones, almost 80% of them appearing once. Germline V lookup: CDR1 LGHDT, CDR2 YNNKEL (reference sequence). Trimming removed 7 bases from V and 1 base from J; junction bases left unmatched: 6. The CDR3 runs to 14 residues. The data belong to a study of blood T cell repertoires in COVID-19. Study information: From T cells, B-cell-depleted T cells, or PBMCs came the material, which was cDNA or gDNA.

This clonotype was sampled from a woman in her seventies with acute or convalescent COVID-19. Material: peripheral blood. The chain combines TRBV3-1 (or the pseudogene TRBV3-2) with TRBJ1-1; 7 bases map to TRBD1. CDR3 DNA: TGTGCCAGCACCTCAGACAGGGCGAACACTGAAGCTTTCTTT. Encoded protein: CASTSDRANTEAFF.